These 30 T cell receptor beta chains came from one sample sequenced in a study of CD8 T cells in ankylosing spondylitis (dated by TCRdb to the late 2010s). Here is what the overall study found, with its caveats: A TCR beta motif made up of several highly homologous amino acid variants appeared to be characteristic of blood from ankylosing spondylitis patients.

Their cognate antigens are unknown. The library was made by 5' RACE. The sequencing machine was an Illumina HiSeq 2500. TCRdb trimmed public reads at Q25 via fastp, called clones via MiXCR and kept in-frame beta chains. Each entry is one CDR3 protein sequence, shown with its most common DNA and genes. This sample gives around 490,000 distinct CDR3 sequences in total; approximately 5% of them show up just once. Of the sample, around 3.4% is held by the ten largest clones. The sequencing input was blood, either unsorted or a sorted T cell fraction (not recorded which). The receptors were gathered from a male donor with ankylosing spondylitis.

This clonotype was seen many times. This sequence joins TRBV9 and TRBJ2-1, with TRBD2 identical over 10 bases. This CDR3 has 16 residues. V shed 4 bases and J 6 bases; nucleotides not matched to a gene: 10. The germline V gene encodes CDR1 SGDLS and CDR2 YYNGEE. CDR3 in DNA: TGTGCCAGCAGCTCTAGACTAGCGGGTCTCTTCAATGAGCAGTTCTTC. Protein: CASSSRLAGLFNEQFF.

The table lists this clonotype with many counts. This chain uses TRBV6-2 or TRBV6-3 with TRBJ2-1; tentative D call: TRBD2 (5 bases). Germline V gene lookup returns CDR1 MNHEY and CDR2 SVGEGT. Trimming shortened V by 6 bases and J by 13 bases, and 13 bases separated the two germline ends. The CDR3 spans 11 residues. The CDR3 nucleotides are TGTGCCAGCAGCTACGGACTCTCCCAGTTCTTC. This sequence encodes CASSYGLSQFF.

This clonotype has ten or more counts. The rearrangement joins TRBV20-1 to TRBJ1-5; D is possibly TRBD1 (6 bases). The germline V gene has CDR1 DFQATT and CDR2 SNEGSKA (reference sequence). The CDR3 loop spans 15 amino acids. Trimming removed 2 bases at V and 6 bases at J, with 17 bases between. The chain's CDR3 is CSARMKGVRGQPQHF. CDR3 DNA: TGCAGTGCTAGAATGAAGGGGGTTAGGGGTCAGCCCCAGCATTTT.

Concerning this clonotype itself: A much larger clone differs by one base, so this may be a read error. J is TRBJ2-3 and V is TRBV7-2; the D is unclear. V lost 0 bases, J lost 5 bases, and 9 bases lay in between. Germline V gene data show CDR1 as SGHTA and CDR2 as FQGNSA. The CDR3 length is 14 residues. In nucleotides, the CDR3 is TGTGCCAGCAGCTTAGCCCGACCATTAGATACGCAGTATTTT. Its translation is CASSLARPLDTQYF.

This clonotype turned up a few times. This chain connects TRBV24-1 to TRBJ2-1; D not certain. This CDR3 is 15 amino acids long. Germline lookup yields CDR1 KGHDR and CDR2 SFDVKD. Trimming stripped 4 bases from V and 3 bases from J, with 12 bases between. The CDR3 coding sequence is TGTGCCACCAGTGAGCTTCAGACAAGCTACAATGAGCAGTTCTTC. Amino acid sequence: CATSELQTSYNEQFF.

The rearrangement uses TRBV11-2 and TRBJ2-1; 12 bases align to TRBD2. V shed 4 bases, J shed 9 bases, and the junction held 4 bases outside the gene matches. Germline CDR1 SGHAT, CDR2 FQNNGV. The CDR3 contains 14 residues. CDR3 nucleotides: TGTGCCAGCAGCTCCCTAGCGGGAGGGGCTGAGCAGTTCTTC. Translated, it gives CASSSLAGGAEQFF.

The sample holds a few counts of this clonotype. This rearrangement joins TRBV7-2 to TRBJ1-2; tentative D call: TRBD1 (5 bases). Trimming removed 1 base from V and 6 bases from J, with 15 bases in between. Germline V CDR1 and CDR2: SGHTA, FQGNSA. The CDR3 contains 15 residues. The CDR3 DNA reads as TGTGCCAGCAGCTTAGGTCGGGGGGATTGGAATGGCTACACCTTC. Protein: CASSLGRGDWNGYTF.

This clonotype occurred many times. The chain carries TRBV7-2 and TRBJ1-2; D remains unclear. The CDR3 has 15 amino acids. The ends were cut back, 1 base at V and 3 bases at J, with 12 bases in the middle. Germline V gives CDR1 SGHTA, CDR2 FQGNSA. CDR3 sequence reads: CASSLGFERDYGYTF. The CDR3 DNA sequence: TGTGCCAGCAGCTTAGGGTTCGAGAGGGACTATGGCTACACCTTC.

This clonotype was seen at least ten times. This sequence joins TRBV9 and TRBJ1-5; 7 positions agree with TRBD1. CDR1 and CDR2 (germline): SGDLS, YYNGEE. The J segment lost 2 bases and the V segment lost 3 bases, leaving 2 bases of the junction unmatched. The CDR3 runs to 14 residues. CDR3 region: CASSEGTGNQPQHF. CDR3 coding DNA: TGTGCCAGCAGCGAGGGGACAGGCAATCAGCCCCAGCATTTT. The variable domain in full, with the rest retrieved from reference TRBV9 and TRBJ1-5, is DSGVTQTPKHLITATGQRVTLRCSPRSGDLSVYWYQQSLDQGLQFLIQYYNGEERAKGNILERFSAQQFPDLHSELNLSSLELGDSALYFCASSEGTGNQPQHFGDGTRLSIL.

The chain couples TRBV5-1 to TRBJ2-3, with 9 bases matching TRBD2. CDR1 SGHRS and CDR2 YFSETQ come from the germline V gene. This CDR3 is 15 amino acids long. The trim removed 4 bases at V and 2 bases at J, leaving 5 bases unmatched. The CDR3 sequence is CASSPTSGYTDTQYF. The CDR3 DNA is TGCGCCAGCAGCCCGACTAGCGGTTACACAGATACGCAGTATTTT.

This clonotype was observed at least ten times. This chain uses TRBV11-1 with TRBJ1-1; tentatively, D is TRBD1 (6 bases). The V gene's germline CDR1 is SGHAT and CDR2 FQDESV (reference sequence). Between the trimmed V and J ends, which lost 1 base and 1 base, there was a span of 10 bases. This CDR3 region has 15 residues. The CDR3 region has the DNA TGTGCCAGCAGCTTAGGACGGGGGCAGAACACTGAAGCTTTCTTT. Translation gives CASSLGRGQNTEAFF.

Many counts were recorded for this clonotype. V is TRBV7-6 and J is TRBJ1-4, with D hard to call. The CDR3 extends over 14 amino acids. CDR1 SGHVS and CDR2 FNYEAQ come from the germline V gene. Trimming took 4 bases from V and 0 from J, leaving 6 bases between them. CDR3 in amino acids: CASSSYSTNEKLFF. For the CDR3, the DNA is TGTGCCAGCAGCTCGTATTCAACTAATGAAAAACTGTTTTTT.

This clonotype was seen at least ten times. The V and J genes are TRBV7-8 and TRBJ2-2; D ambiguous. V lost 5 bases to trimming and J lost 5 bases, with 9 bases between them. Germline CDR1 SGHVS, CDR2 FQNEAQ. The CDR3 runs to 13 residues. The CDR3 here is CASSLQTTGELFF. The CDR3 region has the DNA TGTGCCAGCAGCCTACAGACGACCGGGGAGCTGTTTTTT.

This clonotype was recorded at least ten times. The rearrangement links TRBV12-3 or TRBV12-4 to TRBJ2-1; TRBD2 matches 10 bases. With V trimmed by 5 bases and J by 4 bases, 5 bases remained unmatched. The CDR3 covers 15 residues. This chain's CDR3 is CASSTTSGLYNEQFF. CDR3 coding DNA: TGTGCCAGCAGTACGACTAGCGGGTTGTACAATGAGCAGTTCTTC.

At least ten counts were recorded for this clonotype. This chain connects TRBV18 to TRBJ1-2, with 7 bases identical to TRBD1. The junction had 4 bases not matched to a gene; V was cut back by 3 bases and J by 3 bases. CDR1 and CDR2 (germline): KGHSH, LQKENI. This CDR3 spans 14 amino acids. Here the CDR3 DNA reads TGTGCCAGCTCACCCCGAACAGGGGACTATGGCTACACCTTC. Translating gives CASSPRTGDYGYTF.

This chain joins TRBV3-1 and TRBJ2-2; TRBD2 is a possible D gene (5 bases). V lost 5 bases to trimming and J lost 6 bases, with 10 bases between them. Germline CDR1 LGHDT, CDR2 YNNKEL (reference sequence). The CDR3 runs 13 residues. Here the CDR3 DNA reads TGTGCCAGCAGCGATACTAGATCCGGGGAGCTGTTTTTT. Its protein is CASSDTRSGELFF.

The chain has TRBV6-5 and TRBJ2-2, with 12 bases that match TRBD2. Germline values: CDR1 MNHEY, CDR2 SVGAGI. The J segment lost 9 bases and the V segment lost 0 bases, leaving 5 bases of the junction unmatched. The CDR3 spans 16 residues. CDR3 coding DNA: TGTGCCAGCAGTTACTCGCCTAGCGGGGGGGACCGGGAGCTGTTTTTT. It codes for CASSYSPSGGDRELFF.

This clonotype came up many times. CDR3 residues: CASSTKQGPNTGELFF. The CDR3 nucleotides read TGTGCCAGCAGCACTAAACAGGGTCCGAACACCGGGGAGCTGTTTTTT. The chain carries TRBV21-1 and TRBJ2-2; TRBD1 reflects the table's D call only, with no check against the DNA. TRBV21-1 is listed as a pseudogene. CDR3 length: 16 residues.

This clonotype occurred many times. The chain carries TRBV12-3 or TRBV12-4 and TRBJ1-1, with D unclear. The CDR3 runs to 12 residues. Between the trimmed V and J ends, which lost 4 bases and 7 bases, there was a span of 10 bases. Written as DNA, the CDR3 is TGTGCCAGCAGTTACTCCGGGTATGAAGCTTTCTTT. Its protein product is CASSYSGYEAFF.

This clonotype was counted ten times or more. This chain links TRBV12-3 or TRBV12-4 with TRBJ1-2; D gene ambiguous. The CDR3 length is 13 residues. V gave up 6 bases and J gave up 3 bases, with 11 bases separating them. The CDR3 DNA is TGTGCCAGCAGCGAGGGCAGGTACTATGGCTACACCTTC. This gives the protein CASSEGRYYGYTF.

This clonotype occurred a few times. V gene TRBV20-1 combines with J gene TRBJ2-2; D is possibly TRBD2 (5 bases). This CDR3 has 16 amino acids. CDR1 and CDR2 from the germline V gene are DFQATT and SNEGSKA (reference sequence). Trimming pared 3 bases from V and 0 bases from J, leaving 14 bases between. As DNA, the CDR3 is TGCAGTGCTAGGTCGGGAAAATTTTCGAACACCGGGGAGCTGTTTTTT. This encodes CSARSGKFSNTGELFF.

This clonotype was detected many times. The rearrangement joins TRBV7-2 to TRBJ2-5; no reliable D call. The germline gives CDR1 SGHTA, CDR2 FQGNSA. V lost 3 bases, J lost 2 bases, and 13 bases lay in between. The CDR3 extends over 15 amino acids. The CDR3 DNA reads as TGTGCCAGCAGCTTCAACGGGTTGTTGCAAGAGACCCAGTACTTC. Its protein is CASSFNGLLQETQYF.

This clonotype occurred a few times. This sequence joins TRBV14 and TRBJ1-1, with a weak D call TRBD1 (6 bases). Per germline, CDR1 SGHDN and CDR2 FVKESK. Trimming removed 4 bases from V and 0 bases from J, with 9 bases in between. The CDR3 contains 14 residues. The CDR3 region has the DNA TGTGCCAGCAGCCCCAGGGACATGAACACTGAAGCTTTCTTT. It yields the protein CASSPRDMNTEAFF.

The chain couples TRBV27 to TRBJ2-1; 7 nucleotides line up with TRBD2. V gave up 8 bases and J gave up 3 bases; unmatched junction bases: 7. Germline V lookup: CDR1 MNHEY, CDR2 SMNVEV (reference sequence). The CDR3 runs 14 residues. Here the CDR3 DNA reads TGTGCCAGCGCAGCCGGGACTAACTACAATGAGCAGTTCTTC. This codes for CASAAGTNYNEQFF.

This clonotype was counted ten times or more. This chain uses TRBV11-2 with TRBJ2-7, with 9 bases that match TRBD2. CDR3 size: 16 residues. The V segment lost 4 bases and the J segment 6 bases; nucleotides outside the gene matches: 13. Germline values: CDR1 SGHAT, CDR2 FQNNGV. The CDR3 DNA follows: TGTGCCAGCAGCTCCTCCCTCGTAGCGGGAGACGGCGAGCAGTACTTC. This sequence encodes CASSSSLVAGDGEQYF.

This chain joins TRBV7-2 and TRBJ2-5; 8 bases align to TRBD2. Germline CDR1 reads SGHTA; CDR2 reads FQGNSA. The junction had 15 bases not matched to a gene; V was cut back by 2 bases and J by 4 bases. The CDR3 sequence is 18 residues long. The CDR3 loop is CASSLSGRTGRRAETQYF. The CDR3 region has the DNA TGTGCCAGCAGCTTAAGCGGGAGAACAGGAAGGAGAGCAGAGACCCAGTACTTC.

This clonotype showed up just a few times. The rearrangement uses TRBV7-2 and TRBJ2-1, with TRBD2 matching 7 bases. Trimming removed 5 bases from V and 7 bases from J; junction bases left unmatched: 8. The CDR3 length is 14 residues. CDR1 and CDR2 (germline): SGHTA, FQGNSA. The CDR3 nucleotides are TGTGCCAGCAGCACGGGACTAAGAAGGAATGAGCAGTTCTTC. Amino acids: CASSTGLRRNEQFF.

This clonotype was recorded many times. The chain uses TRBV27 and TRBJ2-5, with 9 nucleotides matching TRBD1. The germline V gene encodes CDR1 MNHEY and CDR2 SMNVEV (reference sequence). The CDR3 runs to 17 residues. Unmatched junction bases numbered 11, after V lost 5 bases and J lost 1 base. CDR3 DNA sequence: TGTGCCAGCAGTCAAAATCCCGGGACAGGGACCCAAGAGACCCAGTACTTC. The encoded protein is CASSQNPGTGTQETQYF.

CDR3 residues: CASSFTYSGSSYNEQFF. CDR3 coding DNA: TGTGCCAGCAGTTTTACTTATAGCGGTAGCTCCTACAATGAGCAGTTCTTC. The V gene is TRBV27, the J gene TRBJ2-1, with D tentatively TRBD2 (6 bases). CDR1 MNHEY and CDR2 SMNVEV come from the germline V gene (reference sequence). This CDR3 region has 17 residues. With 3 bases removed from V and 0 bases from J, the gap between germline ends came to 15 bases.

This clonotype was seen ten or more times. The gene calls are TRBV6-5 and TRBJ2-1; D gene unclear. This CDR3 has 11 residues. Germline-derived CDR1 and CDR2 are MNHEY and SVGAGI. V lost 4 bases, J lost 12 bases, and 10 bases lay in between. CDR3 sequence reads: CASSSRVMQFF. The CDR3 region has the DNA TGTGCCAGCAGTTCCCGGGTCATGCAGTTCTTC.